This T cell receptor (beta chain) is from a study of CD8 T cells in Susac syndrome. Reverse transcription of roughly 0.45 to 1 ug RNA was performed with random hexamers. One entry per CDR3 protein results from TCRdb running MiXCR on the immunoSEQ multiplex PCR reads. This sample has around 200,000 distinct CDR3 sequences, with around 94% found just once. The receptor was isolated from a human donor with Susac syndrome. Input material: CD4+ T cells from PBMCs.

CDR3 DNA sequence: TGCAGTGCACCCCCGGGACTAGCGGGCCGGGTAGATACGCAGTATTTT. Translation: CSAPPGLAGRVDTQYF. The chain employs TRBV20-1 and TRBJ2-3; 12 positions match TRBD2. Germline V gene data show CDR1 as DFQATT and CDR2 as SNEGSKA (reference sequence). The CDR3 spans 16 residues. The J segment lost 5 bases and the V segment lost 6 bases, leaving 12 bases of the junction unmatched.